This T cell receptor beta chain emerged from a study of T cell clones after liver transplantation. Overall study: TCRbeta sequencing after a pre-transplant mixed lymphocyte reaction identified graft-donor-reactive clones, later tracked in post-transplant blood. Blood was drawn pre-transplant, before withdrawal, and after full or failed withdrawal.

In this sample, this clone turned up once. Per germline, CDR1 GTSNPN and CDR2 SVGIG (reference sequence). Trimming left V 3 bases short and J 6 bases short, with 11 bases between. The CDR3 loop spans 13 amino acids. Profiling relied on immunoSEQ multiplex PCR, and the TCRdb table lists in-frame clones only, not all of them. Among over 15,000 clones listed, approximately 92% were seen once. Sequenced here: CD8+ T cells from blood, sampled around 42 months after liver transplant. This sequence joins TRBV30 and TRBJ2-2; D is unresolved. This sequence originates from a human patient who received a liver transplant. The graft donor may be the source of some T cells. The CDR3 here is CAWRNGPAGELFF. The CDR3 nucleotides read TGTGCCTGGAGGAACGGGCCGGCCGGGGAGCTGTTTTTT.